These 29 T cell receptor beta chains were all obtained from the same sample, sequenced in a study of blood T cell repertoires in COVID-19. Generated by immunoSEQ multiplex PCR, the TCRdb table keeps only in-frame clones and is missing some. The sample yields 250,000 to 300,000 clones, about 90% seen once. Sample: peripheral blood. The receptor source for this set is a woman between 50 and 59 years old with COVID-19, enrolled during active disease.

V usage is TRBV4-2 and J usage is TRBJ1-3; unclear D gene. The CDR3 is 15 amino acids. V lost 4 bases and J 2 bases, leaving 12 bases between the germline ends. CDR1 and CDR2 (germline): LGHNA, YNFKEQ. For the CDR3, the DNA is TGTGCCAGCAGCCGAGAGAGAGGGACTGGAAACACCATATATTTT. Translation gives CASSRERGTGNTIYF.

The chain joins TRBV15 to TRBJ2-5; D unresolved. This CDR3 is 14 amino acids long. Looked up from germline, CDR1 is LNHNV and CDR2 is YYDKDF (reference sequence). V was cut by 2 bases and J by 5 bases, with 12 bases left in between. This CDR3 is CATSRLPTWETQYF. CDR3 sequence (DNA): TGTGCCACCAGCAGACTACCGACATGGGAGACCCAGTACTTC.

The chain employs TRBV28 and TRBJ2-4, with 9 bases matching TRBD1. The CDR3 is made up of 13 amino acids. Germline values: CDR1 MDHEN, CDR2 SYDVKM. V lost 6 bases, J lost 11 bases, and 8 bases stayed unmatched. CDR3: CASSPGQGGFQYF. Here the CDR3 DNA reads TGTGCCAGCAGCCCGGGACAGGGTGGCTTTCAGTACTTC.

This chain joins TRBV7-8 and TRBJ1-1, with TRBD1 matching 8 bases. The trim removed 3 bases at V and 4 bases at J, leaving 7 bases unmatched. CDR1 and CDR2 (germline): SGHVS, FQNEAQ. This CDR3 region has 15 residues. CDR3: CASSFTRGQGTEAFF. The CDR3 DNA follows: TGTGCCAGCAGCTTTACGCGCGGACAGGGCACTGAAGCTTTCTTT.

This chain uses TRBV3-1 (or the pseudogene TRBV3-2) with TRBJ1-5; 8 bases are a match to TRBD1. This CDR3 region has 15 residues. The ends lost 6 bases at V and 4 bases at J; junction bases unmatched: 8. The germline CDR1 and CDR2 sequences are LGHDT and YNNKEL (reference sequence). This CDR3 is CASSEAGQVNQPQHF. The CDR3 nucleotides read TGTGCCAGCAGTGAAGCGGGACAGGTAAATCAGCCCCAGCATTTT.

The chain couples TRBV5-4 to TRBJ2-1; no clear D. V was cut by 4 bases and J by 5 bases, with 16 bases left in between. The CDR3 contains 15 residues. The germline CDR1 and CDR2 sequences are SGHNT and YYREEE (reference sequence). The CDR3: CASSLLIQGHNEQFF. For the CDR3, the DNA is TGTGCCAGCAGCCTACTAATTCAAGGCCACAATGAGCAGTTCTTC.

This clone came up once. The chain links TRBV3-1 (or the pseudogene TRBV3-2) to TRBJ2-5; 12 bases match TRBD2. Germline V CDR1 and CDR2: LGHDT, YNNKEL (reference sequence). The CDR3 spans 15 residues. The ends lost 3 bases at V and 5 bases at J; junction bases unmatched: 4. CDR3 region: CASSQSSGRVETQYF. In nucleotides, the CDR3 is TGTGCCAGCAGCCAGTCTAGCGGGAGGGTGGAGACCCAGTACTTC.

CDR3 residues: CSGQSNYGYTF. The DNA for the CDR3 is TGCAGTGGACAATCTAACTATGGCTACACCTTC. This chain links TRBV29-1 with TRBJ1-2; D perhaps matches TRBD1 (5 bases). The CDR3 has 11 amino acids. The germline V gene has CDR1 SQVTM and CDR2 ANQGSEA.

This clone was picked up one time. This chain uses TRBV19 with TRBJ2-1, with 14 bases that match TRBD2. Per germline, CDR1 LNHDA and CDR2 SQIVND (reference sequence). The CDR3 is 14 residues long. V was clipped by 5 bases and J by 10 bases; unmatched bases: 4. CDR3 nucleotide sequence: TGTGCCAGTAGTCCTGGGACTAGCGGGAGCGAGCAGTTCTTC. It specifies CASSPGTSGSEQFF. Together with reference TRBV19 and TRBJ2-1, the CDR3 gives the full variable domain: DGGITQSPKYLFRKEGQNVTLSCEQNLNHDAMYWYRQDPGQGLRLIYYSQIVNDFQKGDIAEGYSVSREKKESFPLTVTSAQKNPTAFYLCASSPGTSGSEQFFGPGTRLTVL.

V usage is TRBV21-1 and J usage is TRBJ2-7; the table's D call, TRBD2, was not checked against the DNA. TRBV21-1 is a listed pseudogene. This CDR3 has 18 residues. CDR3 in amino acids: CASPGTESSGNLSYEQYF. The DNA for the CDR3 is TGTGCCAGCCCCGGGACAGAATCTAGCGGGAACCTTTCCTACGAGCAGTACTTC.

The V gene is TRBV13, the J gene TRBJ2-1; TRBD2 matches 8 bases. Germline-derived CDR1 and CDR2 are PRHDT and FYEKMQ (reference sequence). J gave up 7 bases and V 2 bases, and 7 bases lay outside the gene matches. CDR3 length: 15 amino acids. CDR3 DNA: TGTGCCAGCAGCTTACGGCCGGGAGGGCCGAATGAGCAGTTCTTC. Translated: CASSLRPGGPNEQFF. The full variable domain, in which reference TRBV13 and TRBJ2-1 provide the parts outside the CDR3, is AAGVIQSPRHLIKEKRETATLKCYPIPRHDTVYWYQQGPGQDPQFLISFYEKMQSDKGSIPDRFSAQQFSDYHSELNMSSLELGDSALYFCASSLRPGGPNEQFFGPGTRLTVL.

The rearrangement joins TRBV5-1 to TRBJ1-1; D gene uncertain. The CDR3 extends over 14 amino acids. The germline V and J ends were trimmed by 1 base and 0 bases, with 7 bases remaining between them. Germline V CDR1 and CDR2: SGHRS, YFSETQ. The CDR3 DNA is TGCGCCAGCAGCTTGTGGACTGTGAACACTGAAGCTTTCTTT. Residues: CASSLWTVNTEAFF.

The rearrangement joins TRBV5-6 to TRBJ2-7; D is perhaps TRBD2 (6 bases). V lost 0 bases to trimming and J lost 4 bases, with 11 bases between them. CDR1 is SGHDT, CDR2 YYEEEE, per germline. The CDR3 has 14 amino acids. The CDR3 nucleotides read TGTGCCAGCAGCTTGGGCCTAGCGAATTACGAGCAGTACTTC. It codes for CASSLGLANYEQYF.

J is TRBJ1-6 and V is TRBV27; D gene uncertain. Deletions cut 6 bases from V and 5 bases from J, with 8 bases between. CDR1 and CDR2 from the germline V gene are MNHEY and SMNVEV (reference sequence). The CDR3 consists of 13 residues. The CDR3 nucleotides read TGTGCCAGCAGGGAGTTCGATAATTCACCCCTCCACTTT. Translating it yields CASREFDNSPLHF.

The chain is built from TRBV18 and TRBJ1-1; 7 nucleotides agree with TRBD1. This CDR3 spans 14 amino acids. Germline-derived CDR1 and CDR2 are KGHSH and LQKENI. V trimming: 1 base; J trimming: 5 bases; junction bases outside the gene matches: 4. CDR3 in amino acids: CASSPRQGVTEAFF. The CDR3 region has the DNA TGTGCCAGCTCACCACGACAGGGAGTGACTGAAGCTTTCTTT.

V gene TRBV5-4 combines with J gene TRBJ1-2, with a weak D call TRBD1 (5 bases). Germline loops: CDR1 SGHNT, CDR2 YYREEE (reference sequence). Trimming took 4 bases from V and 0 from J, leaving 13 bases between them. The CDR3 covers 15 residues. CDR3 in DNA: TGTGCCAGCAGCCCCTATGGGGGGGCTAACTATGGCTACACCTTC. This sequence encodes CASSPYGGANYGYTF.

V usage is TRBV6-5 and J usage is TRBJ1-1; 8 nucleotides align to TRBD1. J was trimmed by 1 base and V by 2 bases; bases with no gene match: 6. Germline loops: CDR1 MNHEY, CDR2 SVGAGI. CDR3 length equals 16 residues. For the CDR3, the DNA is TGTGCCAGCAGTTACGTTCTGGGGACAGGGAACACTGAAGCTTTCTTT. Its protein is CASSYVLGTGNTEAFF.

The V gene is TRBV10-1, the J gene TRBJ2-3; 7 bases are shared with TRBD1. V lost 5 bases to trimming and J lost 1 base; unmatched junction nucleotides: 6. CDR1 and CDR2 (germline): WNHNN, SYGVQD (reference sequence). The CDR3 covers 15 residues. CDR3 sequence (DNA): TGCGCCAGCAGTCAACAGGGGAGAGGCACAGATACGCAGTATTTT. The encoded protein is CASSQQGRGTDTQYF.

The rearrangement uses TRBV4-3 and TRBJ1-6; maybe TRBD1 (6 bases). Germline loops: CDR1 LGHNA, CDR2 YSLEER. This CDR3 is built from 19 residues. Trimming took off 1 base at V and 1 base at J, with 17 bases between the two ends. The CDR3 DNA reads TGCGCCAGCAGCCAAGCCCTTCAAGGGGGTGCTTCCTATAATTCACCCCTCCACTTT. It is translated as CASSQALQGGASYNSPLHF.

The chain employs TRBV7-2 and TRBJ1-2; possibly TRBD1 for D (6 bases). This CDR3 is 15 amino acids long. With 1 base removed from V and 2 bases from J, the gap between germline ends came to 11 bases. Per germline, CDR1 SGHTA and CDR2 FQGNSA. CDR3 nucleotides: TGTGCCAGCAGCTTAGGAACAGGGACCAACTATGGCTACACCTTC. Amino acid sequence: CASSLGTGTNYGYTF.

The CDR3 loop reads CASSLGGRTTYNEQFF. CDR3 in DNA: TGTGCCAGCAGCTTAGGTGGGAGAACCACCTACAATGAGCAGTTCTTC. The V gene is TRBV11-3, the J gene TRBJ2-1, with D tentatively TRBD2 (5 bases). Germline-derived CDR1 and CDR2 are SGHNT and YENEEA. The CDR3 consists of 16 residues. Trimming left V 1 base short and J 2 bases short, with 12 bases between.

The V call is TRBV7-2, the J call TRBJ1-2; D gene uncertain. V was clipped by 8 bases and J by 2 bases, with 12 bases between them. Germline values: CDR1 SGHTA, CDR2 FQGNSA. This CDR3 is built from 13 residues. CDR3 amino acids: CASYQRLNYGYTF. The CDR3 region has the DNA TGTGCCAGCTATCAGAGACTGAACTATGGCTACACCTTC.

The V call is TRBV27, the J call TRBJ2-7, with 9 bases identical to TRBD2. This CDR3 spans 14 amino acids. The germline V gene has CDR1 MNHEY and CDR2 SMNVEV (reference sequence). V was clipped by 2 bases and J by 4 bases; unmatched bases: 3. CDR3 nucleotide sequence: TGTGCCAGCAGTTTAAGGACTAGCGCTTACGAGCAGTACTTC. It encodes CASSLRTSAYEQYF.

This rearrangement joins TRBV21-1 to TRBJ2-7; the table's D call TRBD2 went unverified against the DNA. TRBV21-1 is a pseudogene locus. CDR3 size: 16 residues. The CDR3 DNA follows: TGTGCCAGCAGCAAAGAAGCCATCCAAAGCTCCTACGAGCAGTACTTC. Amino acids: CASSKEAIQSSYEQYF.

The chain carries TRBV4-3 and TRBJ2-3, with TRBD2 identical over 7 bases. The CDR3 runs to 16 residues. V gave up 0 bases and J gave up 3 bases; unmatched junction bases: 6. Germline CDR1 reads LGHNA; CDR2 reads YSLEER. The CDR3 sequence is CASSQETAGFTDTQYF. CDR3 nucleotides: TGCGCCAGCAGCCAAGAAACAGCGGGATTTACAGATACGCAGTATTTT.

On this clone: Other DNA sequences in the sample encode the same CDR3. CDR3 in amino acids: CASSDRGHQPQHF. CDR3 DNA: TGTGCCAGCAGTGACAGGGGGCATCAGCCCCAGCATTTT. The V and J genes are TRBV6-1 and TRBJ1-5; TRBD1 matches at 8 bases. V lost 3 bases to trimming and J lost 5 bases; unmatched junction nucleotides: 0. CDR1 MNHNS and CDR2 SASEGT come from the germline V gene. This CDR3 spans 13 amino acids.

The chain links TRBV6-5 to TRBJ1-2, with 10 bases lining up with TRBD1. J gave up 7 bases and V 4 bases, and 9 bases lay outside the gene matches. The CDR3 has 15 residues. Germline-derived CDR1 and CDR2 are MNHEY and SVGAGI. CDR3 loop: CASSSPGQGPVGYTF. For the CDR3, the DNA is TGTGCCAGCAGTTCACCGGGACAGGGGCCGGTTGGCTACACCTTC.

The chain combines TRBV19 with TRBJ1-2; possible D gene TRBD1, 6 bases. From germline, CDR1 is LNHDA and CDR2 SQIVND (reference sequence). The V end was cut by 3 bases, the J end by 4 bases, with 12 bases between. The CDR3 is 14 residues long. The CDR3 DNA reads as TGTGCCAGTAGTATCTACAGGGTGGGCTATGGCTACACCTTC. Its translation: CASSIYRVGYGYTF.

The V call is TRBV4-2, the J call TRBJ2-5; 8 nucleotides agree with TRBD2. The junction had 6 bases not matched to a gene; V was cut back by 3 bases and J by 0 bases. CDR1 LGHNA and CDR2 YNFKEQ come from the germline V gene. The CDR3 contains 16 residues. The CDR3 region has the DNA TGTGCCAGCAGCCATGAGGGACTAGTTAACCAAGAGACCCAGTACTTC. Protein product: CASSHEGLVNQETQYF.